The 8 T cell receptor beta chains below were found in one sample sequenced in a study of blood T cell repertoires in COVID-19. Produced via immunoSEQ multiplex PCR; TCRdb's table is partial and in-frame only. The sample holds around 130,000 clones, 83% seen once. Sequences were obtained from PBMCs or T cells enriched from blood (not recorded which). Source of these receptors: a man younger than 40 who had recovered from COVID-19.

V is TRBV19 and J is TRBJ1-1; 10 bases map to TRBD1. V lost 10 bases, J lost 1 base, and 3 bases stayed unmatched. CDR1 and CDR2 (germline): LNHDA, SQIVND (reference sequence). The CDR3 spans 13 residues. The CDR3, as DNA: TGTGCCACTAGACAGGGGGCGAACACTGAAGCTTTCTTT. This codes for CATRQGANTEAFF.

This chain uses TRBV11-2 with TRBJ2-7, with 7 bases matching TRBD1. The germline CDR1 and CDR2 sequences are SGHAT and FQNNGV. The length of the CDR3 is 15 residues. Trimming at V came to 6 bases and at J to 5 bases, leaving 13 bases not matched to a gene. The CDR3 reads CASRSKTGFTHEQYF. Here the CDR3 DNA reads TGTGCCAGCAGAAGCAAGACAGGGTTCACCCACGAGCAGTACTTC.

J is TRBJ1-1 and V is TRBV29-1, with D possibly TRBD1 on 5 matching bases. The germline gives CDR1 SQVTM, CDR2 ANQGSEA. The V gene lost 4 bases and the J gene lost 0 bases, with 9 bases spanning the gap. This CDR3 region has 13 residues. The CDR3 DNA follows: TGCAGCGTTGTAGGGGCAGTGAACACTGAAGCTTTCTTT. Translated, it gives CSVVGAVNTEAFF.

The chain employs TRBV7-6 and TRBJ2-1; 10 bases line up with TRBD2. Unmatched junction bases numbered 12, after V lost 3 bases and J lost 4 bases. Germline V gene lookup returns CDR1 SGHVS and CDR2 FNYEAQ. The CDR3 covers 18 residues. In nucleotides, the CDR3 is TGTGCCAGCAGCTTTCGGCCCCAAGCGGGAGGGTCATACAATGAGCAGTTCTTC. Amino acids: CASSFRPQAGGSYNEQFF.

The V and J genes are TRBV12-3 or TRBV12-4 and TRBJ1-1; no firm D call. The CDR3 runs 13 residues. The ends were cut back, 6 bases at V and 2 bases at J, with 10 bases in the middle. DNA for the CDR3: TGTGCCAGCAGCCTACCCCCCAACACTGAAGCTTTCTTT. Translated: CASSLPPNTEAFF.

V usage is TRBV5-4 and J usage is TRBJ2-7, with 8 bases matching TRBD1. J gave up 3 bases and V 4 bases, and 9 bases lay outside the gene matches. The CDR3 runs 15 residues. CDR1 and CDR2 (germline): SGHNT, YYREEE (reference sequence). The CDR3 loop reads CASSPGQGRDYEQYV. The CDR3 nucleotides read TGTGCCAGCAGCCCTGGACAGGGTCGTGACTACGAGCAGTACGTC.

The gene calls are TRBV30 and TRBJ2-7; 10 bases line up with TRBD2. Trimming removed 5 bases from V and 4 bases from J; junction bases left unmatched: 5. The CDR3 is made up of 13 amino acids. Germline V gives CDR1 GTSNPN, CDR2 SVGIG (reference sequence). The chain's CDR3 is CAWRLAGVYEQYF. CDR3 DNA: TGTGCCTGGCGGCTAGCGGGAGTTTACGAGCAGTACTTC.

The chain is built from TRBV2 and TRBJ2-7, with D possibly matching TRBD1 (5 bases). This CDR3 region has 16 residues. Germline-derived CDR1 and CDR2 are SNHLY and FYNNEI. Trimming removed 1 base at V and 3 bases at J, with 16 bases between. The CDR3 DNA is TGTGCCAGCAGTGAAGTAAGGGGCGGATACTACTACGAGCAGTACTTC. This encodes CASSEVRGGYYYEQYF.